The T cell receptor (beta chain) under discussion was sequenced for a study of identical twins (dated by TCRdb to 2016 to 2018). Study-level background: TCR alpha and beta repertoires from monozygotic twins, unrelated adults of various ages and cord blood were deep-sequenced to test whether fetal clonotypes persist. To rule out contamination, replicate twin experiments were performed at different times with different library preparation protocols. The study at large found these results: Because the same donors could not be followed over many years, conclusions were based on cross-sectional statistical analysis. Compared with coincidental sharing between unrelated individuals, out-of-frame TCR alpha sequences shared between twins had an excess of sequences with low generation probability. In monozygotic twins, out-of-frame TCR alpha sharing was systematically underestimated by recombination models, although the models agreed with sharing between unrelated individuals. Zero-insertion analyses could be partly confounded by invariant T cells such as MAIT and iNKT, although diverse VJ usage argued against such confounding for most clonotypes. Fewer insertions were carried by abundant cord blood beta clonotypes, a similar but weaker trend appeared in young adult naive repertoires, and no such trend appeared in memory repertoires. In beta out-of-frame sequences, excess twin sharing was weaker, because having fewer shared sequences lowered the signal-to-noise ratio.

Only healthy Caucasian donors were included. The twin cohort consisted of three pairs of female monozygotic twins, all aged roughly 18 to 29 years. CD4+ and CD8+ T cell populations were isolated with positive isolation kits from Invitrogen. This clonotype has more than one count but fewer than ten. The antigen it binds to is not known. Base quality data are lacking; no much larger clone is found one base away. CDR3 length: 14 amino acids, cysteine to phenylalanine. Only CDR3 DNA is held: 42 bases, read in frame from base 1. Trimming costs V 5 bases and J 8 bases, and their ends lie 17 bases apart. Libraries were prepared through 5' RACE. The sample was run on an Illumina HiSeq 2000. Template switching introduced a universal primer binding site; the final cDNA contained a unique molecular identifier, enabling accurate counting of TCR cDNA molecules. First-strand cDNA for TCR alpha and beta chains was synthesized from specific primers in the conserved constant-segment region. To control for contamination, each cDNA library was double barcoded with a SMART-Mk sample barcode plus Illumina barcodes. TruSeq adapter sequences and Illumina sample barcodes were added in two successive PCR steps. TCR alpha and beta cDNA libraries were sequenced on the Illumina HiSeq platform with custom primers. Concerning the study's data processing: MiGEC processed the raw reads to extract unique molecular identifiers, while MiXCR was used to determine the CDR3 positions. For each individual, recombination models were inferred using an EM algorithm with the repgenHMM and IGoR tools. Shared clonotypes were analyzed with the tcR package in R, and sharing was normalized by the product of cloneset sizes. Out-of-frame nonproductive sequences were analyzed to study raw recombination free of thymic and clonal selection effects. Using fastp at Q25 and MiXCR, TCRdb reprocessed the public reads and kept productive beta chains. Rows with a matching CDR3 protein are joined into one entry that keeps the most common DNA and genes. The V and J calls were determined by TCRdb, not by the authors. The sample has about 530,000 distinct CDR3 sequences on record, approximately 20% of them singletons. The top ten clones comprise approximately 0.48% of the sample.

These data were also reused for a study on yellow fever vaccine responses in identical twins. The second study's paper adds: According to the authors, the vaccine-induced T cell response in identical twins seemed to be partly convergent and partly specific to each individual. In the study, vaccine-responding T cell clones were precisely tracked in identical twins.

This sequence was found in a woman aged 18-29 years in good health. Sequences were obtained from CD4+ T cells sorted from blood. The chain links TRBV12-3 or TRBV12-4 with TRBJ2-3; the D segment could be TRBD1, given 7 matching bases. DNA sequence: TGTGCCAGCAGTGCCCGACAGGGACTGGGTACGCAGTATTTT. Translated, this is CASSARQGLGTQYF.